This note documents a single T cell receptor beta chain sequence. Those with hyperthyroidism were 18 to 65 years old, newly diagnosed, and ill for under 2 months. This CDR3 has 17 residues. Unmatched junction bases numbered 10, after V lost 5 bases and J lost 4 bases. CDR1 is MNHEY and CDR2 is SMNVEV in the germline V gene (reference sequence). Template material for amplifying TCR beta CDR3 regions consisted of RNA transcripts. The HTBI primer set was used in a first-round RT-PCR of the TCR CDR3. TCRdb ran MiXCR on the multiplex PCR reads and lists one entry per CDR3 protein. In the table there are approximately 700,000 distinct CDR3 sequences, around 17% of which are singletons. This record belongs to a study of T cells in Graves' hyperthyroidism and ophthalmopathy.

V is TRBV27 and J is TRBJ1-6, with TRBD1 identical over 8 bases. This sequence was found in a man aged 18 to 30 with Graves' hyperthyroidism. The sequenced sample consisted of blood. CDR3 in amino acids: CASSPSGTGVYNSPLHF. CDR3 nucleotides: TGTGCCAGCAGTCCCTCCGGGACAGGTGTATATAATTCACCCCTCCACTTT.